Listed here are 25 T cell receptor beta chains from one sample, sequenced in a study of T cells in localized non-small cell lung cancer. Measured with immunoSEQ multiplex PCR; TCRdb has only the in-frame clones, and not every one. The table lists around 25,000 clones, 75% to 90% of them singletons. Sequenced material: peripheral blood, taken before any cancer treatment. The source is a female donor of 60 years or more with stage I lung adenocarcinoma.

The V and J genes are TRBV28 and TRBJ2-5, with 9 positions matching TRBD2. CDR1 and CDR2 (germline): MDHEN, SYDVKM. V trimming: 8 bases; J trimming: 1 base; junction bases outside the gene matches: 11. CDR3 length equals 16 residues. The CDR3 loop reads CASQFSGGRAQETQYF. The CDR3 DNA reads TGTGCCAGCCAGTTTAGCGGCGGGAGGGCCCAAGAGACCCAGTACTTC.

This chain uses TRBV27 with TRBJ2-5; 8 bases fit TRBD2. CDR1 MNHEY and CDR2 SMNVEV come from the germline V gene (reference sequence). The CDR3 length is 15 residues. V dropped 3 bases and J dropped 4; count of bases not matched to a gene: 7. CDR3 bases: TGTGCCAGCAGTTTCCTAACTAGCGGAAGAGAGACCCAGTACTTC. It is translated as CASSFLTSGRETQYF.

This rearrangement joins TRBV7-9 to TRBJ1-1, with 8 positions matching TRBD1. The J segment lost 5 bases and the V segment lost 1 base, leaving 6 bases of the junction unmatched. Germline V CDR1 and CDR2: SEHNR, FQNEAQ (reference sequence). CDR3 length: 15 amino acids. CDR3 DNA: TGTGCCAGCAGCTTAGGTCAGGGGGCCGGAACTGAAGCTTTCTTT. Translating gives CASSLGQGAGTEAFF.

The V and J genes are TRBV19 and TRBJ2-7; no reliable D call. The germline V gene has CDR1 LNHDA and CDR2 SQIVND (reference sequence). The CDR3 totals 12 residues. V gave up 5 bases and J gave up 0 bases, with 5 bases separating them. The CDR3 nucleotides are TGTGCCAGTAGTGCAAGCTCCTACGAGCAGTACTTC. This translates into CASSASSYEQYF.

CDR3 loop: CASSHNWAVVTDTQYF. CDR3 nucleotide sequence: TGTGCCAGCAGCCATAACTGGGCGGTGGTCACAGATACGCAGTATTTT. The rearrangement joins TRBV7-2 to TRBJ2-3; D not certain. CDR1 is SGHTA and CDR2 is FQGNSA in the germline V gene. V was trimmed by 5 bases and J by 2 bases, leaving 17 bases between them. The CDR3 totals 16 residues.

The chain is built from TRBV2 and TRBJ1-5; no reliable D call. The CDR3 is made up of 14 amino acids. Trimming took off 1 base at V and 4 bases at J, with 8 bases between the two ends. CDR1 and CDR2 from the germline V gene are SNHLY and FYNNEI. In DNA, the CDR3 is TGTGCCAGCAGTGAAGAGGGCCGGAATCAGCCCCAGCATTTT. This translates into CASSEEGRNQPQHF.

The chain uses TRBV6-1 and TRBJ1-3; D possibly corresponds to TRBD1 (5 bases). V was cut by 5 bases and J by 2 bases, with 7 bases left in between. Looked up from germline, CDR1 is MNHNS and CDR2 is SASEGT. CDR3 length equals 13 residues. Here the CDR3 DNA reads TGTGCCAGCAGTAGGGGTGCTGGAAACACCATATATTTT. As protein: CASSRGAGNTIYF.

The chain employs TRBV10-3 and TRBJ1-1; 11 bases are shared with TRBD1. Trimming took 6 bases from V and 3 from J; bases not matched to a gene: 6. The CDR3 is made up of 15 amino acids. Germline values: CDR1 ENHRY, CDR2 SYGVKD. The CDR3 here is CAIRMGQGVDTEAFF. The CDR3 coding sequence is TGTGCCATCAGGATGGGACAGGGGGTAGACACTGAAGCTTTCTTT.

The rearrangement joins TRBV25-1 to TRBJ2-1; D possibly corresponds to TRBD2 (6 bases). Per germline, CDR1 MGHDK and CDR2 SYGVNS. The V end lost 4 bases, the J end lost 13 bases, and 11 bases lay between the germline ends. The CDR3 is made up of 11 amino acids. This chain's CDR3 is CASSGEATQFF. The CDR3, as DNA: TGTGCCAGCAGTGGGGAGGCCACTCAGTTCTTC.

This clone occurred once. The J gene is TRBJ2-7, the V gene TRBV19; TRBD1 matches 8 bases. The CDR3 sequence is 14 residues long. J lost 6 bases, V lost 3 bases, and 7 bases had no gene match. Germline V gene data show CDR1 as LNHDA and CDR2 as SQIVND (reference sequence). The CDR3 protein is CASSILQGEREQYF. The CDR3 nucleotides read TGTGCCAGTAGTATTCTACAGGGGGAGCGCGAGCAGTACTTC.

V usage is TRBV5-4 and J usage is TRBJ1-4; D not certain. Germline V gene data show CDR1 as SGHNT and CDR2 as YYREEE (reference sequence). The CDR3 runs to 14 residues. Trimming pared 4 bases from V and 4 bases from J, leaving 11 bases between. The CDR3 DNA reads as TGTGCCAGCAGCATTGCGCGGGTTAATGAAAAACTGTTTTTT. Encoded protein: CASSIARVNEKLFF.

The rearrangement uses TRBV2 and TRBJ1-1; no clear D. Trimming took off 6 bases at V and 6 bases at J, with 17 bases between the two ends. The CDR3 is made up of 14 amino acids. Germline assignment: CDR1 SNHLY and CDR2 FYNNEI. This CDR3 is CASRWGFLGSEAFF. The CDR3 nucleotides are TGTGCCAGCAGATGGGGTTTCCTCGGGTCTGAAGCTTTCTTT.

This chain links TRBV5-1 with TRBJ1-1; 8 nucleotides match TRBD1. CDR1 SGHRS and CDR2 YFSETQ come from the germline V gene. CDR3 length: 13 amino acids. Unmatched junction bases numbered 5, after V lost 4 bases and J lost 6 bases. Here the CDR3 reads CASSPQGVSEAFF. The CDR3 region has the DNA TGCGCCAGCAGCCCACAGGGGGTATCTGAAGCTTTCTTT.

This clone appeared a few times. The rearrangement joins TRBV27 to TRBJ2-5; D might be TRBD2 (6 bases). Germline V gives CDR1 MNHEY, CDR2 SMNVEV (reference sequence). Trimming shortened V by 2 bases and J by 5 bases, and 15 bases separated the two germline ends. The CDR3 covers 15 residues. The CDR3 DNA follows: TGTGCCAGCAGTTTAGGGACTGCCTCGGGGGAGACCCAGTACTTC. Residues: CASSLGTASGETQYF.

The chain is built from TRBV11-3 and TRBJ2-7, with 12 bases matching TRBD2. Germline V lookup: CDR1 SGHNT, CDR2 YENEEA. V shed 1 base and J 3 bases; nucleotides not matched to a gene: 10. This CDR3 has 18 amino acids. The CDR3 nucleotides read TGTGCCAGCAGCTTAGGGCCCCCGACTAGCGGGAGTATCTACGAGCAGTACTTC. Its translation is CASSLGPPTSGSIYEQYF.

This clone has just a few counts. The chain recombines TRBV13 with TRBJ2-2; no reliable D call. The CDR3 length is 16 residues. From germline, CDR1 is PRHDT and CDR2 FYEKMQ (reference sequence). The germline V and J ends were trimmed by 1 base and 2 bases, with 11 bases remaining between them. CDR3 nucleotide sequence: TGTGCCAGCAGCTTAGACTCTGGTCCCAACACCGGGGAGCTGTTTTTT. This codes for CASSLDSGPNTGELFF.

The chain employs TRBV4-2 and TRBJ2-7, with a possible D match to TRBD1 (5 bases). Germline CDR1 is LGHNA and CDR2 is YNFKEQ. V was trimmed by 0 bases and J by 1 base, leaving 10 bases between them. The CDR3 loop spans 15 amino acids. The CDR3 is CASSQEWQGSYEQYF. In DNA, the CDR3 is TGTGCCAGCAGCCAAGAATGGCAGGGTTCCTACGAGCAGTACTTC.

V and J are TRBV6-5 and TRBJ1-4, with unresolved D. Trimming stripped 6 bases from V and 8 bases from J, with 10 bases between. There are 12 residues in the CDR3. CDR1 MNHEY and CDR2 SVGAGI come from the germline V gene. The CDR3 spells CASSKTREKLFF. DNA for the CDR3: TGTGCCAGCAGCAAGACACGGGAAAAACTGTTTTTT.

DNA for the CDR3: TGTGCCACCGACAGTCGCGGGAGGTCAGTATACGAGCAGTACTTC. Its translation is CATDSRGRSVYEQYF. This chain uses TRBV15 with TRBJ2-7; TRBD2 aligns across 8 bases. The germline V gene has CDR1 LNHNV and CDR2 YYDKDF (reference sequence). V gave up 8 bases and J gave up 4 bases; unmatched junction bases: 13. The CDR3 spans 15 residues.

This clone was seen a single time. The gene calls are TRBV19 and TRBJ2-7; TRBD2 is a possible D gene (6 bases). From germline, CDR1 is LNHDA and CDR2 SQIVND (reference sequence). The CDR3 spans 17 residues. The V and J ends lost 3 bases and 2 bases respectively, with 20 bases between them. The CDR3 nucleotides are TGTGCCAGTAGTATGGACCCAGATTGGCGGGGCGCCTACGAGCAGTACTTC. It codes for CASSMDPDWRGAYEQYF.

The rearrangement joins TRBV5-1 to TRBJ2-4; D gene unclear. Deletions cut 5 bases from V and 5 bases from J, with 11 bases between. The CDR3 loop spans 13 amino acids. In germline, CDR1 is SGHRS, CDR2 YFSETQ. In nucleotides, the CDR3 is TGCGCCAGCAGGGTCTCTTCAGAAAACATTCAGTACTTC. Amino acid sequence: CASRVSSENIQYF.

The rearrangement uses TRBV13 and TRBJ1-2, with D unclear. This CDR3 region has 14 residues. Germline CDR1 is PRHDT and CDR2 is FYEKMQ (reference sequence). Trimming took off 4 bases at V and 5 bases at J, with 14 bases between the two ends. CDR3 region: CASSSGGFEYGYTF. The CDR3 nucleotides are TGTGCCAGCAGCTCGGGAGGTTTTGAGTATGGCTACACCTTC.

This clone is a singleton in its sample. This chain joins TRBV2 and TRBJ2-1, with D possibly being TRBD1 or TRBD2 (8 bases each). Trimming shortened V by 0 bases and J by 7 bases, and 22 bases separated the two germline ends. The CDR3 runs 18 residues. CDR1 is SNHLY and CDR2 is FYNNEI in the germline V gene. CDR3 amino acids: CASSEALLGAGDRNEQFF. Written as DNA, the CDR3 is TGTGCCAGCAGTGAAGCGCTTCTGGGAGCGGGGGACAGGAATGAGCAGTTCTTC.

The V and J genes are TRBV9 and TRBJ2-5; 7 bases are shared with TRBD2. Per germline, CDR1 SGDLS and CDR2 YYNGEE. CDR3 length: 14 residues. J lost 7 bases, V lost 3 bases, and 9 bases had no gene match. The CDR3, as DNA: TGTGCCAGCAGCGCGGGGGAGCGGGGTCTGACCCAGTACTTC. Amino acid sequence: CASSAGERGLTQYF.

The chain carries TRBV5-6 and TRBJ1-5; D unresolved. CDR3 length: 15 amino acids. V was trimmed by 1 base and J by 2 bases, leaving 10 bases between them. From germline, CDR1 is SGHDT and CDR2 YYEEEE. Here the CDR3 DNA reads TGTGCCAGCAGCTTGACCCCCCGAGGCAATCAGCCCCAGCATTTT. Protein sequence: CASSLTPRGNQPQHF.